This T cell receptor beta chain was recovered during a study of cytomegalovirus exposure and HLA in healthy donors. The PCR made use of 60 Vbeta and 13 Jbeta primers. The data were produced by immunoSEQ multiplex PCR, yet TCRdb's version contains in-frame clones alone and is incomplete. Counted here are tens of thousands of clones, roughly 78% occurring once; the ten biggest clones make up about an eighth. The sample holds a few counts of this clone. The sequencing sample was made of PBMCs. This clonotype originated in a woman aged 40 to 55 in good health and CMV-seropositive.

The CDR3 region is CASSLSGGGTEAFF. In DNA, the CDR3 is TGTGCCAGCAGCTTATCAGGGGGAGGCACTGAAGCTTTCTTT. The J gene is TRBJ1-1, the V gene TRBV7-3; 7 bases match TRBD1. V was pared by 2 bases and J by 4 bases, with 4 bases of the junction left unmatched. The CDR3 is made up of 14 amino acids. CDR1 and CDR2 from the germline V gene are SGHTA and FQGTGA.